The T cell receptor (beta chain) under discussion was sequenced for a study of T cells in Graves' hyperthyroidism and ophthalmopathy. Findings and limits, study-wide: Onset of ophthalmopathy came a median approximately 6.8 months after the model predicted it.

Clinical symptoms, serum thyroxine, TRAb, thyroid ultrasound and orbital computed tomography established diagnosis. CDR3 length: 15 residues. The germline CDR1 and CDR2 sequences are MNHNS and SASEGT. The V gene lost 7 bases and the J gene lost 3 bases, with 19 bases spanning the gap. This clonotype was detected ten times or more. Its specificity is not known. The TCR beta CDR3 regions underwent amplification using RNA transcripts as the source. TCR CDR3 underwent first-round RT-PCR with the HTBI primer set. TCRdb re-derived calls from the multiplex PCR reads in MiXCR, one entry per CDR3 protein. In the table there are under 300,000 distinct CDR3 sequences, approximately 15% of which are singletons.

The source of this sequence is a middle-aged woman with Graves' hyperthyroidism. The chain uses TRBV6-1 and TRBJ2-7, with no clear D. Sequencing was carried out using blood. The CDR3 reads CASTPIQGTLYEQYF. CDR3 nucleotides: TGTGCCAGCACCCCAATCCAAGGCACCCTCTACGAGCAGTACTTC.